Below are 8 T cell receptor beta chains sequenced from a single sample in a study of CD8+ T cells in alopecia areata. Extracted RNA was reverse transcribed, and the resulting cDNA served as sequencing template. The data were produced by immunoSEQ multiplex PCR, yet TCRdb's version contains in-frame clones alone and is incomplete. Among about 69,000 clones listed, approximately 64% were seen once. The sequences come from CD8+ T cells sorted from blood, collected at week 0. The source is a human donor with alopecia areata.

The genes are TRBV28 and TRBJ2-7; D possibly corresponds to TRBD1 (6 bases). Per the germline V gene, CDR1 is MDHEN and CDR2 is SYDVKM. The CDR3 is 12 residues long. V lost 3 bases, J lost 5 bases, and 8 bases lay in between. The CDR3 DNA is TGTGCCAGCAGTTTTCGACAGGACGAGCAGTACTTC. The encoded protein is CASSFRQDEQYF.

The J gene is TRBJ2-5, the V gene TRBV5-6; D perhaps matches TRBD1 (5 bases). Germline V gives CDR1 SGHDT, CDR2 YYEEEE. Trimming removed 3 bases at V and 7 bases at J, with 22 bases between. CDR3 size: 16 residues. The CDR3 sequence is CASSSPSQGPKRTQYF. The CDR3 nucleotides are TGTGCCAGCAGCTCGCCTTCCCAGGGCCCCAAGAGGACCCAGTACTTC.

As for this clone: Other nucleotide sequences in the sample specify the same CDR3. The chain links TRBV7-2 to TRBJ2-3; D unresolved. Germline V gives CDR1 SGHTA, CDR2 FQGNSA. CDR3 length equals 11 residues. The V and J ends lost 4 bases and 2 bases respectively, with 1 base between them. CDR3 loop: CASSYTDTQYF. CDR3 sequence (DNA): TGTGCCAGCAGCTACACAGATACGCAGTATTTT.

The V gene is TRBV27, the J gene TRBJ2-5; 9 positions match TRBD2. CDR1 MNHEY and CDR2 SMNVEV come from the germline V gene (reference sequence). The CDR3 loop spans 15 amino acids. V lost 6 bases and J lost 1; bases outside the gene matches: 6. CDR3 nucleotides: TGTGCCAGCAGCTCTGGGACTAGCAGCCAAGAGACCCAGTACTTC. This gives the protein CASSSGTSSQETQYF.

The J gene is TRBJ2-5, the V gene TRBV5-1; no firm D call. Germline-derived CDR1 and CDR2 are SGHRS and YFSETQ. CDR3 length: 12 residues. With 4 bases removed from V and 2 bases from J, the gap between germline ends came to 6 bases. CDR3 sequence (DNA): TGCGCCAGCAGCCAAGATCAAGAGACCCAGTACTTC. The encoded protein is CASSQDQETQYF.

The chain is built from TRBV6-5 and TRBJ2-5; D call uncertain. In germline, CDR1 is MNHEY, CDR2 SVGAGI. Trimming stripped 0 bases from V and 2 bases from J, with 10 bases between. The CDR3 is 15 residues long. The CDR3 DNA reads as TGTGCCAGCAGTTACTCGGGCAGCCTACAAGAGACCCAGTACTTC. It encodes CASSYSGSLQETQYF.

The chain employs TRBV27 and TRBJ1-2, with D perhaps matching TRBD1 (6 bases). CDR3 size: 15 residues. The V end lost 5 bases, the J end lost 5 bases, and 18 bases lay between the germline ends. Looked up from germline, CDR1 is MNHEY and CDR2 is SMNVEV (reference sequence). The DNA of the CDR3 is TGTGCCAGCAGTCCCGAGGGGGGGATCTTGTATGGCTACACCTTC. It encodes CASSPEGGILYGYTF.

V and J are TRBV7-9 and TRBJ2-7, with 11 positions matching TRBD2. The CDR3 sequence is 16 residues long. Germline V gene data show CDR1 as SEHNR and CDR2 as FQNEAQ (reference sequence). J was trimmed by 3 bases and V by 5 bases; bases with no gene match: 9. The DNA of the CDR3 is TGTGCCAGCAGCCCCCCGACTAGCGGGGACGGCTACGAGCAGTACTTC. Encoded protein: CASSPPTSGDGYEQYF. Full variable domain (remainder filled in from reference TRBV7-9 and TRBJ2-7): DTGVSQNPRHKITKRGQNVTFRCDPISEHNRLYWYRQTLGQGPEFLTYFQNEAQLEKSRLLSDRFSAERPKGSFSTLEIQRTEQGDSAMYLCASSPPTSGDGYEQYFGPGTRLTVT.